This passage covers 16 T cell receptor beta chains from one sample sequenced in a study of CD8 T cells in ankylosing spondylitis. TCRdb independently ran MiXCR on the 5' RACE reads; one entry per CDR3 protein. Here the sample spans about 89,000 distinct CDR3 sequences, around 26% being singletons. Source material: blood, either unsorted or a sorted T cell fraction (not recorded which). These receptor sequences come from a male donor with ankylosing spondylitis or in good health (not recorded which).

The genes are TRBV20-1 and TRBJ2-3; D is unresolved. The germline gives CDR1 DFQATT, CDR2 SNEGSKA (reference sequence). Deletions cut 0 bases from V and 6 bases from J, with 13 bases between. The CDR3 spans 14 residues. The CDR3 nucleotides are TGCAGTGCTAGAGAGCGGCCAGTAGCTGATACGCAGTATTTT. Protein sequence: CSARERPVADTQYF.

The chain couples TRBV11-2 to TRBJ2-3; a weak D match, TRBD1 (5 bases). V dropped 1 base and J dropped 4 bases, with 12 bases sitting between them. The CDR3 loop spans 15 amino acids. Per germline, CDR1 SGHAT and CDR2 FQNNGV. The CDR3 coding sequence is TGTGCCAGCAGCTTAGTGGGGTCGACAGCAGATACGCAGTATTTT. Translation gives CASSLVGSTADTQYF.

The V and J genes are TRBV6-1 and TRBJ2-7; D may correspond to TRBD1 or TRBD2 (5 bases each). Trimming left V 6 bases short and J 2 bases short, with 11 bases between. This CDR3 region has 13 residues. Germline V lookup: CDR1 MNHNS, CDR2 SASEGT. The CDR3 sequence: CASRGRSTYEQYF. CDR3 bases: TGTGCCAGCAGGGGACGGTCCACCTACGAGCAGTACTTC.

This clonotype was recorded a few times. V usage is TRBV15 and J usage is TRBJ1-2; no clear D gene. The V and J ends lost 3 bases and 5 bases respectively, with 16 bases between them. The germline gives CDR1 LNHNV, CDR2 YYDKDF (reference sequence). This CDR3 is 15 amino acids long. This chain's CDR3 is CATSSRKSGDYGYTF. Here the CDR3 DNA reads TGTGCCACCAGCAGTCGCAAGTCTGGGGATTATGGCTACACCTTC.

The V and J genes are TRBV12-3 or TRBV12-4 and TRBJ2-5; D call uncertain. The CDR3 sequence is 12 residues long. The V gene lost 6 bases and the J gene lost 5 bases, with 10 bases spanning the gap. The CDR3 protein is CASRLGDETQYF. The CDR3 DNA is TGTGCCAGCAGGTTGGGTGACGAGACCCAGTACTTC.

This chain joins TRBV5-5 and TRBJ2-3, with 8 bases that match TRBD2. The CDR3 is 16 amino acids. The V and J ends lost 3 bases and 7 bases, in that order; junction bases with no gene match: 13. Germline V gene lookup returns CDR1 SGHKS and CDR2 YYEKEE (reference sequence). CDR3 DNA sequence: TGTGCCAGCAGCTGGGTACTAGCGGACCCTCTGAATACGCAGTATTTT. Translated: CASSWVLADPLNTQYF.

The CDR3 region is CASSLDRVAEAFF. In nucleotides, the CDR3 is TGTGCCAGCAGCTTGGACAGGGTGGCTGAAGCTTTCTTT. J is TRBJ1-1 and V is TRBV5-6; TRBD1 might be the D (6 bases). Germline values: CDR1 SGHDT, CDR2 YYEEEE. The CDR3 runs to 13 residues. V was shortened by 0 bases and J by 6 bases, with 9 bases between the two germline ends.

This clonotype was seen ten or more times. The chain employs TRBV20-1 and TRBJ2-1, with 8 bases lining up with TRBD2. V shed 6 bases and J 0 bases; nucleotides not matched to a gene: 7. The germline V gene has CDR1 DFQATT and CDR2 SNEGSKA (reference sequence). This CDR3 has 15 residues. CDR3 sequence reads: CSAHGSGGSYNEQFF. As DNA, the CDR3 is TGCAGTGCCCATGGGAGCGGGGGCTCCTACAATGAGCAGTTCTTC.

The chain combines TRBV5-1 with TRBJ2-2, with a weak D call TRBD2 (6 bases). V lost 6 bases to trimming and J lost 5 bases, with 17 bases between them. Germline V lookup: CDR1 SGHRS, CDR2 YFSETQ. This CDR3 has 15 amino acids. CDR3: CASTIGTADTGELFF. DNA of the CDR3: TGCGCCAGCACCATCGGGACTGCCGATACCGGGGAGCTGTTTTTT.

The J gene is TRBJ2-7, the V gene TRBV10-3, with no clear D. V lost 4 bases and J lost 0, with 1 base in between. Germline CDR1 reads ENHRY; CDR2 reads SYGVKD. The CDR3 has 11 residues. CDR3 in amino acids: CAISASYEQYF. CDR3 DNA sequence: TGTGCCATCAGTGCCTCCTACGAGCAGTACTTC.

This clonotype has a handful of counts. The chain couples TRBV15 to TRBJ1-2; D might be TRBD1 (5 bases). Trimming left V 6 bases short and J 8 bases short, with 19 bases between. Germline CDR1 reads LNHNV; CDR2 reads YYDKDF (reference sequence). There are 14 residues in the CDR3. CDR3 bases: TGTGCCACCAGTCTTGCGGGGCCCAACTCCGGCTACACCTTC. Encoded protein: CATSLAGPNSGYTF.

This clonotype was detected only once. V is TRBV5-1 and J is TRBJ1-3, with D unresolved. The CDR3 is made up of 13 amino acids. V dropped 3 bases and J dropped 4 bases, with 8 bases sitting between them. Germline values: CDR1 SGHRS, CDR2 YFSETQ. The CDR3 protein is CASSSAAGNTIYF. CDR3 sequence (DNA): TGCGCCAGCAGCTCAGCAGCCGGAAACACCATATATTTT. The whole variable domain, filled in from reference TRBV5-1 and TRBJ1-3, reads KAGVTQTPRYLIKTRGQQVTLSCSPISGHRSVSWYQQTPGQGLQFLFEYFSETQRNKGNFPGRFSGRQFSNSRSEMNVSTLELGDSALYLCASSSAAGNTIYFGEGSWLTVV.

The CDR3 loop reads CASSRSGTGGNGEKLFF. CDR3 nucleotide sequence: TGTGCCAGCAGCCGATCCGGGACAGGGGGCAACGGAGAAAAACTGTTTTTT. This rearrangement joins TRBV3-1 to TRBJ1-4, with 12 bases that match TRBD1. The CDR3 loop spans 17 amino acids. Trimming took 4 bases from V and 8 from J; bases not matched to a gene: 11. Germline lookup yields CDR1 LGHDT and CDR2 YNNKEL (reference sequence).

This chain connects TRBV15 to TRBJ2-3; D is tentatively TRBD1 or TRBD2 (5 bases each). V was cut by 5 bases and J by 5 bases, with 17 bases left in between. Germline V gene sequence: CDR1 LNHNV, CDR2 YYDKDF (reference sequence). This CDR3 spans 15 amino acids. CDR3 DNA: TGTGCCACCAGCTACGGGATGGGGACCGGAGATACGCAGTATTTT. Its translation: CATSYGMGTGDTQYF.

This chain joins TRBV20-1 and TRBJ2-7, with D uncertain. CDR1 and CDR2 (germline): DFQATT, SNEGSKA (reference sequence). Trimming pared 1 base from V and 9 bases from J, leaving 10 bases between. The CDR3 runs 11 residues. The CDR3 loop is CSARAPEAQYF. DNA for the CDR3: TGCAGTGCTAGAGCCCCTGAGGCGCAGTACTTC.

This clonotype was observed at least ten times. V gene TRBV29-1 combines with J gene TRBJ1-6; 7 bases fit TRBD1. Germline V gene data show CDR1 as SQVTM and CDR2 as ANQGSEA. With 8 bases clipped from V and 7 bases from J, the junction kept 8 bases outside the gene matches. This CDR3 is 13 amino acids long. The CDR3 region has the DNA TGCAGCTTTCGTACAGGGGAAAATTCACCCCTCCACTTT. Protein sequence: CSFRTGENSPLHF.